This TCR beta chain derives from a study of radiotherapy plus CTLA-4 blockade in lung cancer. Measured with immunoSEQ multiplex PCR; TCRdb has only the in-frame clones, and not every one. The sample holds around 78,000 clones, about four fifths seen once. CDR3 size: 16 residues. The germline CDR1 and CDR2 sequences are MNHEY and SVGAGI. V gave up 0 bases and J gave up 3 bases; unmatched junction bases: 7. The TCR sequence derives from a human donor with non-small cell lung cancer who had a partial response to radiotherapy plus ipilimumab. Some clones in this sample may be carry-over from other donors' samples. The chain is built from TRBV6-5 and TRBJ2-5, with 7 positions matching TRBD2. The source material was peripheral blood, sampled from a patient treated with radiotherapy plus ipilimumab. CDR3: CASSYSQRGGEETQYF. In nucleotides, the CDR3 is TGTGCCAGCAGTTACTCTCAGCGGGGTGGGGAAGAGACCCAGTACTTC.